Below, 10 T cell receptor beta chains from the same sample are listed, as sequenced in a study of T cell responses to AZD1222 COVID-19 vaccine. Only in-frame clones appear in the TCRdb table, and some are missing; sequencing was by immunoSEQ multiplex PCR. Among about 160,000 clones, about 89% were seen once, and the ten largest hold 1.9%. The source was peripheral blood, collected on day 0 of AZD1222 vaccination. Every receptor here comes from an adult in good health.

The CDR3 DNA reads as TGTGCCAGCAGCCCGGTCCGGGCTAGCGGAAGCAATGAGCAGTTCTTC. It translates to CASSPVRASGSNEQFF. The chain couples TRBV9 to TRBJ2-1; 7 positions match TRBD2. This CDR3 region has 16 residues. Germline-derived CDR1 and CDR2 are SGDLS and YYNGEE. V dropped 4 bases and J dropped 6; count of bases not matched to a gene: 13. The complete variable domain, with remaining parts taken from reference TRBV9 and TRBJ2-1, reads DSGVTQTPKHLITATGQRVTLRCSPRSGDLSVYWYQQSLDQGLQFLIQYYNGEERAKGNILERFSAQQFPDLHSELNLSSLELGDSALYFCASSPVRASGSNEQFFGPGTRLTVL.

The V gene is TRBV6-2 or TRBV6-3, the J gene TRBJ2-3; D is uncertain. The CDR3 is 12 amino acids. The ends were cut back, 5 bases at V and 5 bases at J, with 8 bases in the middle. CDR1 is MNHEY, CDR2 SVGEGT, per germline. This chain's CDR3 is CASSNRKDTQYF. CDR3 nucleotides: TGTGCCAGCAGTAATCGAAAAGATACGCAGTATTTT.

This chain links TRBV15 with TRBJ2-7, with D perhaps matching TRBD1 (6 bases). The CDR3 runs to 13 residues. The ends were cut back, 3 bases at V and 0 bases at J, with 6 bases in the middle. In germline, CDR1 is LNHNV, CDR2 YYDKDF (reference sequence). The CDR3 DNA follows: TGTGCCACCAGCAGGGGGGCCTCCTACGAGCAGTACTTC. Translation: CATSRGASYEQYF.

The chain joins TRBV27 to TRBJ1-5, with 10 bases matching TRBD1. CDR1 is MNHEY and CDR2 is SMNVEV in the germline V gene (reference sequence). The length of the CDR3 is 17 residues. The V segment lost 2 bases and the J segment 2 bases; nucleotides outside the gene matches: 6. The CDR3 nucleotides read TGTGCCAGCAGTTTACATATAGGGACAGGGGGCAATCAGCCCCAGCATTTT. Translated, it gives CASSLHIGTGGNQPQHF.

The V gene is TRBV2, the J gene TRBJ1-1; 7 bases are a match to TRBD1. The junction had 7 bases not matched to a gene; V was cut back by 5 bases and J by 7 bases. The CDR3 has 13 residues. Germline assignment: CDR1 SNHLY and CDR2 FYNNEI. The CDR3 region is CASSRDSSSEAFF. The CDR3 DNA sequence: TGTGCCAGCAGTAGGGACAGCTCCAGTGAAGCTTTCTTT.

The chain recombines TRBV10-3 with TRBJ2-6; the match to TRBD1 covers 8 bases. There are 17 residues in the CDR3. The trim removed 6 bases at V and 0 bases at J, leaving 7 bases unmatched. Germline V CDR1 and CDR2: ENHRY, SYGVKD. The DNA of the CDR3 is TGTGCCATCAGCCTGGGACAGGTAATCTCTGGGGCCAACGTCCTGACTTTC. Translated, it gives CAISLGQVISGANVLTF.

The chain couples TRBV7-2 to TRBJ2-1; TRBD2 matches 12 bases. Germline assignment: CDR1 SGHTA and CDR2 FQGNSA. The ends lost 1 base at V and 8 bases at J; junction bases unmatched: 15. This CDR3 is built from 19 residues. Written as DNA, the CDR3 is TGTGCCAGCAGCTTAGAAATTTTTCTAGCGGGGGGGCCTTATGATGAGCAGTTCTTC. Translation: CASSLEIFLAGGPYDEQFF.

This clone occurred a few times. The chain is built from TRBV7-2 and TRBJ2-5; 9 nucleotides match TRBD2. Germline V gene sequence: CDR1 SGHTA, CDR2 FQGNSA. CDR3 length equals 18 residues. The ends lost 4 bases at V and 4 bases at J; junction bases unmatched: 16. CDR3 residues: CASSSPRGSGGRPETQYF. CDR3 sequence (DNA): TGTGCCAGCAGCTCCCCTCGAGGTAGCGGGGGTAGACCAGAGACCCAGTACTTC. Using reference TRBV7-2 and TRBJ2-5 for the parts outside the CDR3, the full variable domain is GAGVSQSPSNKVTEKGKDVELRCDPISGHTALYWYRQSLGQGLEFLIYFQGNSAPDKSGLPSDRFSAERTGGSVSTLTIQRTQQEDSAVYLCASSSPRGSGGRPETQYFGPGTRLLVL.

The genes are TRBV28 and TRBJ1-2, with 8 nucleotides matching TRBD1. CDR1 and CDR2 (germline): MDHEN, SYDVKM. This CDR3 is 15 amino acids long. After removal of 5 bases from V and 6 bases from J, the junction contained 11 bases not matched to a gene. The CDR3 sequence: CASSPHTDREDGYTF. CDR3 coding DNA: TGTGCCAGCAGTCCTCACACGGACAGGGAAGATGGCTACACCTTC.

The CDR3 reads CASSLEELSYNEQFF. In DNA form, the CDR3 reads TGCGCCAGCAGCTTGGAAGAGCTCTCCTACAATGAGCAGTTCTTC. The rearrangement uses TRBV5-1 and TRBJ2-1; D not resolved. The CDR3 runs 15 residues. CDR1 and CDR2 from the germline V gene are SGHRS and YFSETQ. The V end was cut by 0 bases, the J end by 0 bases, with 7 bases between.